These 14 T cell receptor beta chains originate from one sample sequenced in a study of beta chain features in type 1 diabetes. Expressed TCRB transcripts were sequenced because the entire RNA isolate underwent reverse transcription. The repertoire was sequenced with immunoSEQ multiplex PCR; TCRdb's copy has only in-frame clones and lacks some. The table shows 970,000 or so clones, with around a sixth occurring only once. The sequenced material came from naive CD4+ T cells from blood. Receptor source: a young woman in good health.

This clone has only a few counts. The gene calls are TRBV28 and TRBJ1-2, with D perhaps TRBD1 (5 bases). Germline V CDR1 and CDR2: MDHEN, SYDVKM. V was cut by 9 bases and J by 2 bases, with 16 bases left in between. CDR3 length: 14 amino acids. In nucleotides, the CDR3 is TGTGCCAGTTCGGGGCAGGGAAGGAACTATGGCTACACCTTC. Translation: CASSGQGRNYGYTF.

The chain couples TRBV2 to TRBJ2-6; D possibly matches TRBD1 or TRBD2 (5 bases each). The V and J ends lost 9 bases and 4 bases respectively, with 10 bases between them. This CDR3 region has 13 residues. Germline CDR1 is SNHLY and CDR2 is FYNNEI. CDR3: CARSGTGANVLTF. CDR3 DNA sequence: TGTGCCAGGTCAGGGACCGGGGCCAACGTCCTGACTTTC.

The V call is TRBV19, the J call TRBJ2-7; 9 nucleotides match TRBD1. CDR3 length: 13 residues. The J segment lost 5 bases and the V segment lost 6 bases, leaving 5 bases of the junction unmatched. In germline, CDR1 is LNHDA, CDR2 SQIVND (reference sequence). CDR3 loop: CASSHRGLNEQYF. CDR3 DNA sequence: TGTGCCAGTAGCCACAGGGGGCTGAACGAGCAGTACTTC.

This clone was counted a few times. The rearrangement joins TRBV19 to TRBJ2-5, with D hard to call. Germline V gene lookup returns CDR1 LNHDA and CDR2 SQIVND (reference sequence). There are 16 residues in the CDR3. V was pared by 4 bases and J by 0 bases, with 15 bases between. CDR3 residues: CASSTGRSSYQETQYF. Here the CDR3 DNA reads TGTGCCAGTAGTACCGGACGGTCGTCGTACCAAGAGACCCAGTACTTC.

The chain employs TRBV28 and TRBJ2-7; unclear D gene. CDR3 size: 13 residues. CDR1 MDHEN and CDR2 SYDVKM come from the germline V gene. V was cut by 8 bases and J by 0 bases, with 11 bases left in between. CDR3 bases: TGTGCCAGCTCGGAGAACAGCTCCTACGAGCAGTACTTC. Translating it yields CASSENSSYEQYF.

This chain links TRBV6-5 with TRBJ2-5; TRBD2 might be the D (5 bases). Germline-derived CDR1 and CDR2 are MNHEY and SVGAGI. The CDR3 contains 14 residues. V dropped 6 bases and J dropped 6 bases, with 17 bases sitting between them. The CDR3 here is CASRTGKGVKTQYF. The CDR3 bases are TGTGCCAGCAGAACCGGGAAGGGAGTAAAGACCCAGTACTTC.

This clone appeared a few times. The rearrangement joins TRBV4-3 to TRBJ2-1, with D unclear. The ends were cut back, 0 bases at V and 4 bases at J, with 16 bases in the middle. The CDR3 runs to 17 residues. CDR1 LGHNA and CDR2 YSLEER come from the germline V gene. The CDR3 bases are TGCGCCAGCAGCCAAGATCGAGGAGCATCGACTTACAATGAGCAGTTCTTC. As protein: CASSQDRGASTYNEQFF.

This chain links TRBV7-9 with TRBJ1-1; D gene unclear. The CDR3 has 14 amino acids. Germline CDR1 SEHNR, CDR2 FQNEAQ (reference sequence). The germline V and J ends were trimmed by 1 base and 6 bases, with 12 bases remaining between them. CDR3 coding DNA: TGTGCCAGCAGCTTAGAAGGTCTGGGCCCTGAAGCTTTCTTT. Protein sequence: CASSLEGLGPEAFF.

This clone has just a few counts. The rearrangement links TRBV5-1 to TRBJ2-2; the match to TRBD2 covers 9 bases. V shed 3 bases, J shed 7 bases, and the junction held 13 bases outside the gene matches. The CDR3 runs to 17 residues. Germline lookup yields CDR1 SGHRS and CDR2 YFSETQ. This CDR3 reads CASSSGWGLARIGELFF. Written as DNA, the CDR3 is TGCGCCAGCAGCTCAGGCTGGGGACTAGCCCGCATCGGGGAGCTGTTTTTT.

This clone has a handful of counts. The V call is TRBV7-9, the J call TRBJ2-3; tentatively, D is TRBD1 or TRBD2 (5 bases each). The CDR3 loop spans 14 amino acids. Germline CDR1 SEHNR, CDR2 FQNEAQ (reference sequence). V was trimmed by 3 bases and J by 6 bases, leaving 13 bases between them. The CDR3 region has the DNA TGTGCCAGCAGCTTTGGGGCCGGGGTGGATACGCAGTATTTT. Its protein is CASSFGAGVDTQYF.

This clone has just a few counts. CDR3 region: CASSDHSFQETQYF. The CDR3 DNA reads TGTGCCAGCAGTGATCACAGCTTCCAAGAGACCCAGTACTTC. This chain links TRBV2 with TRBJ2-5; D not certain. Deletions cut 3 bases from V and 1 base from J, with 9 bases between. The germline CDR1 and CDR2 sequences are SNHLY and FYNNEI. This CDR3 has 14 residues.

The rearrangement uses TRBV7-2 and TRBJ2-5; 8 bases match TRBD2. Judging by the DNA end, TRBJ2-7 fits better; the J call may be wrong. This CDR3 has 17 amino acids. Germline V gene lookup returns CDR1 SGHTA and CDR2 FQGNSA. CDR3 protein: CASSLRLAGLLSYEQYF. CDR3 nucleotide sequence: TGTGCCAGCAGCTTAAGGCTAGCGGGCCTTTTGTCCTACGAGCAGTACTTC.

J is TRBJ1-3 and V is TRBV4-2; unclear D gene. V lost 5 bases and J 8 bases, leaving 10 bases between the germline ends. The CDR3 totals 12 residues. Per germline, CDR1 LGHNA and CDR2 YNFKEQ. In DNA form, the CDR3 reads TGTGCCAGCAGCTTATTGGGTGACACCATATATTTT. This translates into CASSLLGDTIYF.

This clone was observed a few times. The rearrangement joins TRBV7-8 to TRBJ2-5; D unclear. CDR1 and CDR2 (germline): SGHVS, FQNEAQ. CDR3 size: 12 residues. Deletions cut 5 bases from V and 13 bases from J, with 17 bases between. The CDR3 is CASSQDRIHLYF. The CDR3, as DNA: TGTGCCAGCAGCCAAGATAGGATTCATCTGTACTTC.